This entry is about one T cell receptor beta chain. Antigen specificity is unknown. The junction and the germline gene differ at one end; a read error may be behind it. The data belong to a study of T cell clonotyping in hematopoietic cell transplantation. Findings and caveats of the study: Few recipient clonotypes overlapped donors; over 95% were de novo at given depth.

The CDR3 spans 16 residues. Germline CDR1 and CDR2: MNHEY and SVGAGI. Using immunoSEQ multiplex PCR, the repertoire was profiled, and TCRdb retains in-frame clones only, with some absent. The sample shows some 10,000 clones, under 55% of them seen only once. The receptor's source is a male patient aged 45-60 years who had an allogeneic stem cell transplant from an unrelated donor, so the T cells may come from the graft donor. Some clones in this sample may be carry-over from other donors' samples. This chain joins TRBV6-5 and TRBJ1-6; 8 nucleotides align to TRBD1. Sequencing used PBMCs, obtained 30 days after allogeneic stem cell transplant. CDR3 region: CASSYSKTGVNSPLHF. CDR3 bases: TGTGCCAGCAGTTACTCAAAGACAGGGGTGAATTCGCCCCTCCACTTT.